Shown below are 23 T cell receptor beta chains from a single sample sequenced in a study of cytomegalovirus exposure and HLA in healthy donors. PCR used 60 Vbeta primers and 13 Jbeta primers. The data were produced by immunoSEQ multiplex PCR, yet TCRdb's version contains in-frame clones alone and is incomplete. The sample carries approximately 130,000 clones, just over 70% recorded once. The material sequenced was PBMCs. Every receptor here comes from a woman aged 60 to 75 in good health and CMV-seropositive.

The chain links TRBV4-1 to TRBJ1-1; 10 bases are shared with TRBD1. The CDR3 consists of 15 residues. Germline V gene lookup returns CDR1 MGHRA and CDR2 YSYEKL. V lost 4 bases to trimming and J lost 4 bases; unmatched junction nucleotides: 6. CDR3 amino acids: CASSPRDRGFTEAFF. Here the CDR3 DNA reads TGCGCCAGCAGCCCGAGGGACAGGGGATTCACTGAAGCTTTCTTT.

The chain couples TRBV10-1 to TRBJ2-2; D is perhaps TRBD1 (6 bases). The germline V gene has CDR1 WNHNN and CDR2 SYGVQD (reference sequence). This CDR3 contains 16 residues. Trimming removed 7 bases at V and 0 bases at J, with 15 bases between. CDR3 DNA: TGCGCCAGCACTAAAAACAGGGAACCGAACACCGGGGAGCTGTTTTTT. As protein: CASTKNREPNTGELFF.

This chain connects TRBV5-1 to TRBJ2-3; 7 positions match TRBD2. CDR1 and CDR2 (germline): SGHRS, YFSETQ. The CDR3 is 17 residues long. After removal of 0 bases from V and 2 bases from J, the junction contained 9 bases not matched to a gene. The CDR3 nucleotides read TGCGCCAGCAGCTTGGCCAGGGCGGGGGACTACACAGATACGCAGTATTTT. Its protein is CASSLARAGDYTDTQYF.

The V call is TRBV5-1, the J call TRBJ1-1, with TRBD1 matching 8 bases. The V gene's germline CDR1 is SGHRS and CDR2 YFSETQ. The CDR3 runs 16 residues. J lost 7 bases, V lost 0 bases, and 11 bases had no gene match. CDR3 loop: CASSLAETGEGVEAFF. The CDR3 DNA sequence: TGCGCCAGCAGCTTGGCGGAGACAGGGGAGGGTGTTGAAGCTTTCTTT.

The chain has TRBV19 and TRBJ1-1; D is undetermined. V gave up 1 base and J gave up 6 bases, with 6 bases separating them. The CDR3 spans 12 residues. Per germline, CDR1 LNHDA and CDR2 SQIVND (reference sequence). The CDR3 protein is CASSIAGAEAFF. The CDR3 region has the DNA TGTGCCAGTAGTATAGCCGGGGCTGAAGCTTTCTTT.

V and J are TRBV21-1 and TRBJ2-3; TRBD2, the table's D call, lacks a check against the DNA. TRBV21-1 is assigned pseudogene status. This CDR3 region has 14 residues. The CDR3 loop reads CASSTPGEGDTQYF. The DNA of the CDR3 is TGTGCCAGCAGCACACCGGGGGAAGGAGATACGCAGTATTTT.

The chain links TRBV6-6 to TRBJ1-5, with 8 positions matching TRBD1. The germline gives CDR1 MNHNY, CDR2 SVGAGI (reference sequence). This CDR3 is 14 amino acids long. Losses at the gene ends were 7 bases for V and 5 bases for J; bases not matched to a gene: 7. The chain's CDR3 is CASNADRVYQPQHF. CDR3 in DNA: TGTGCCAGCAACGCGGACAGGGTATATCAGCCCCAGCATTTT.

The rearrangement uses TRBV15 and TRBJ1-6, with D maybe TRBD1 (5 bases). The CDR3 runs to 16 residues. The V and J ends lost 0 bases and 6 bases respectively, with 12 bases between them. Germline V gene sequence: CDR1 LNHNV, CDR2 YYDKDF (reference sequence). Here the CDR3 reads CATSREPTRANSPLHF. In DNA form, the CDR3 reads TGTGCCACCAGCAGAGAACCCACCAGGGCTAATTCACCCCTCCACTTT. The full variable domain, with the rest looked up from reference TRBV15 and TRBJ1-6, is DAMVIQNPRYQVTQFGKPVTLSCSQTLNHNVMYWYQQKSSQAPKLLFHYYDKDFNNEADTPDNFQSRRPNTSFCFLDIRSPGLGDTAMYLCATSREPTRANSPLHFGNGTRLTVT.

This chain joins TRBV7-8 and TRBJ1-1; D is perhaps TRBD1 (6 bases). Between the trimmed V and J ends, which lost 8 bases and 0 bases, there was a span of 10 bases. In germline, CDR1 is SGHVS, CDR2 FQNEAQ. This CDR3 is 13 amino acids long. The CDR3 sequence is CASLGTLNTEAFF. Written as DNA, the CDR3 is TGTGCCAGCTTAGGGACACTGAACACTGAAGCTTTCTTT.

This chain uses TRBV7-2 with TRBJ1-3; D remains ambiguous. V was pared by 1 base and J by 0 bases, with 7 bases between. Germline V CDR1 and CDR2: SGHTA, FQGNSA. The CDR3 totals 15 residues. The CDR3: CASSLGGNSGNTIYF. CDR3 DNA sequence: TGTGCCAGCAGCTTAGGCGGGAACTCTGGAAACACCATATATTTT.

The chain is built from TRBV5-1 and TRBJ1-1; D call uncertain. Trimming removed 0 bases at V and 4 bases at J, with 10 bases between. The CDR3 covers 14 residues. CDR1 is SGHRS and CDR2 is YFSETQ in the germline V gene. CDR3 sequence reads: CASSLDTSGTEAFF. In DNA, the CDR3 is TGCGCCAGCAGCTTGGATACCAGTGGCACTGAAGCTTTCTTT. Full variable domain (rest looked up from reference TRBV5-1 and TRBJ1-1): KAGVTQTPRYLIKTRGQQVTLSCSPISGHRSVSWYQQTPGQGLQFLFEYFSETQRNKGNFPGRFSGRQFSNSRSEMNVSTLELGDSALYLCASSLDTSGTEAFFGQGTRLTVV.

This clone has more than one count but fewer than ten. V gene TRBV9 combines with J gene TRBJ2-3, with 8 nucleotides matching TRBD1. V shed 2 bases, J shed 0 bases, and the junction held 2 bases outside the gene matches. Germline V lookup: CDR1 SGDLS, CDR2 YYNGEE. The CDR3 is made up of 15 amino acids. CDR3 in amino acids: CASSVWDRSTDTQYF. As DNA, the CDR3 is TGTGCCAGCAGCGTCTGGGACAGGAGCACAGATACGCAGTATTTT.

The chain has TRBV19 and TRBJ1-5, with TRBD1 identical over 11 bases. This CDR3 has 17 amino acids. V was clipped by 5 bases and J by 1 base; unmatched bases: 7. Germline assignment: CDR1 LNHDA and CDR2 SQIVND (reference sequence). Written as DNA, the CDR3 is TGTGCCAGTAGTCCTCGGGACAGGGGGGGGAGCAATCAGCCCCAGCATTTT. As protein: CASSPRDRGGSNQPQHF.

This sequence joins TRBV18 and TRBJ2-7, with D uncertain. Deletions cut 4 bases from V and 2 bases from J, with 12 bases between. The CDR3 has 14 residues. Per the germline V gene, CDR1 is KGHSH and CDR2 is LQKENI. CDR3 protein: CASSRQESTYEQYF. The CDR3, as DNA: TGTGCCAGCTCACGGCAGGAATCCACCTACGAGCAGTACTTC.

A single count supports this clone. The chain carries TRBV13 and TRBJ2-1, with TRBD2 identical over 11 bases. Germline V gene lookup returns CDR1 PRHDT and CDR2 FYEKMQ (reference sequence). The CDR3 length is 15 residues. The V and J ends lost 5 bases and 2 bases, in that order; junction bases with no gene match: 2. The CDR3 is CASSHSGGAYNEQFF. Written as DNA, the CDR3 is TGTGCCAGCAGCCATAGCGGGGGGGCCTACAATGAGCAGTTCTTC.

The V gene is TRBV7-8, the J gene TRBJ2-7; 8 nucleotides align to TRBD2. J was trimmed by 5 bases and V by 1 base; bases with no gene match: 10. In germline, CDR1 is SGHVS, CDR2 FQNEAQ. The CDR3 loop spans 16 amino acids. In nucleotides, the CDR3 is TGTGCCAGCAGCTTAGAGCCCGGGCGGGGGGCTGACGAGCAGTACTTC. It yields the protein CASSLEPGRGADEQYF. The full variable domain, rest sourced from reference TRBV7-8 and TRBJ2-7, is GAGVSQSPRYKVAKRGQDVALRCDPISGHVSLFWYQQALGQGPEFLTYFQNEAQLDKSGLPSDRFFAERPEGSVSTLKIQRTQQEDSAVYLCASSLEPGRGADEQYFGPGTRLTVT.

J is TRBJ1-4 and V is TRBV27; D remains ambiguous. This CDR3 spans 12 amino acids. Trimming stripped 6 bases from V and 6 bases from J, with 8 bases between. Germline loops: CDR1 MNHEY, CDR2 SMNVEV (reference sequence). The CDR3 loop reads CASRQRHEKLFF. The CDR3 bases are TGTGCCAGCAGGCAGCGGCATGAAAAACTGTTTTTT.

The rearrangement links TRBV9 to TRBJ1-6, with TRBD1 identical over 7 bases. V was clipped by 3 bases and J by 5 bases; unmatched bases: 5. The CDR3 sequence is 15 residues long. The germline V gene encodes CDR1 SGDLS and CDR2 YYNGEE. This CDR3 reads CASSAFGTDNSPLHF. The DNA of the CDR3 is TGTGCCAGCAGCGCGTTCGGGACAGATAATTCACCCCTCCACTTT.

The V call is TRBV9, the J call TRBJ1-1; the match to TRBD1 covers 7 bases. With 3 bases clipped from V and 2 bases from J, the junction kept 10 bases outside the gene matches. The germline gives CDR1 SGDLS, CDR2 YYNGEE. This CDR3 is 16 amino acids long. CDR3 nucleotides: TGTGCCAGCAGCGCTGGGACACAGGGGATAAACACTGAAGCTTTCTTT. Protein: CASSAGTQGINTEAFF.

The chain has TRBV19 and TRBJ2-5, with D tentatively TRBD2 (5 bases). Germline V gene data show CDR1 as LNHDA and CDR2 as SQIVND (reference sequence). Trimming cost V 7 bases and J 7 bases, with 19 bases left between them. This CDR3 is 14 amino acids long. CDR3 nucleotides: TGTGCCAGTACCCCAACCCTTGACGGAGGGACCCAGTACTTC. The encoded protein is CASTPTLDGGTQYF.

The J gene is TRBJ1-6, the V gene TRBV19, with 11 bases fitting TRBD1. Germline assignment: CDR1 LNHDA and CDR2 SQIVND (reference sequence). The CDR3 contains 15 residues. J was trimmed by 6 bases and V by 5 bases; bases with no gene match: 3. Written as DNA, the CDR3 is TGTGCCAGTAGTGGGACAGGGGGTGTTAATTCACCCCTCCACTTT. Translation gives CASSGTGGVNSPLHF.

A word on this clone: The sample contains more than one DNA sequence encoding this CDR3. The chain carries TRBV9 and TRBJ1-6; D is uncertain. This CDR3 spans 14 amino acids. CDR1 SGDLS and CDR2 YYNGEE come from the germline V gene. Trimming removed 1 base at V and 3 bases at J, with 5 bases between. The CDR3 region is CASSVTGYNSPLHF. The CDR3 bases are TGTGCCAGCAGCGTAACGGGCTATAATTCACCCCTCCACTTT.

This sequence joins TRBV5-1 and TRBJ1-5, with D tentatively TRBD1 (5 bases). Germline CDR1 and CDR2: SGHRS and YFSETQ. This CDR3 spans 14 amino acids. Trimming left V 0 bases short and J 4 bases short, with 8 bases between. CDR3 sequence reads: CASSLDGANQPQHF. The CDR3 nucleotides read TGCGCCAGCAGCTTGGATGGGGCTAATCAGCCCCAGCATTTT.